The TCR beta chain under discussion was sequenced for a study of cytomegalovirus exposure and HLA in healthy donors. As concerns this clone: Its target is not known.

The PCR ran on 60 Vbeta and 13 Jbeta primers. Using immunoSEQ multiplex PCR, the repertoire was profiled, and TCRdb retains in-frame clones only, with some absent. The table includes about 140,000 clones, 70% to 80% detected once. The CDR3 sequence is 16 residues long. Germline V gives CDR1 MDHEN, CDR2 SYDVKM. The trim removed 4 bases at V and 2 bases at J, leaving 7 bases unmatched. Overall study findings and caveats: High specificity and sensitivity for cytomegalovirus status were reported for the classifier.

The clonotype originates from a female donor in good health and CMV-seronegative. The chain has TRBV28 and TRBJ1-5, with 8 bases identical to TRBD1. The sample comprised PBMCs. CDR3 protein: CASSSQGGGGNQPQHF. The CDR3 DNA follows: TGTGCCAGCAGTTCACAGGGGGGAGGGGGCAATCAGCCCCAGCATTTT.